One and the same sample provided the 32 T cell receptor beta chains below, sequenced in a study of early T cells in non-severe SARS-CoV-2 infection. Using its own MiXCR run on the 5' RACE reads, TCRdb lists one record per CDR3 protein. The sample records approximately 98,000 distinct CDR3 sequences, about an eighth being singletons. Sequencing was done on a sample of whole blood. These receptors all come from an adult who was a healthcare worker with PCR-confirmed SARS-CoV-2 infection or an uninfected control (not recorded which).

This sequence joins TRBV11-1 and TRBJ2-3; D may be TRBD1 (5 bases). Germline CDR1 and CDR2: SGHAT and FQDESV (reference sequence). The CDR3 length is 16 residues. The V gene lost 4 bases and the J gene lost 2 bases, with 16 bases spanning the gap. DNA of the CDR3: TGTGCCAGCAGCTCCGGATTGGGCAGGGCCACAGATACGCAGTATTTT. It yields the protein CASSSGLGRATDTQYF. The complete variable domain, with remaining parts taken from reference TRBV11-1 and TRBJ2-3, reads EAEVAQSPRYKITEKSQAVAFWCDPISGHATLYWYRQILGQGPELLVQFQDESVVDDSQLPKDRFSAERLKGVDSTLKIQPAELGDSAMYLCASSSGLGRATDTQYFGPGTRLTVL.

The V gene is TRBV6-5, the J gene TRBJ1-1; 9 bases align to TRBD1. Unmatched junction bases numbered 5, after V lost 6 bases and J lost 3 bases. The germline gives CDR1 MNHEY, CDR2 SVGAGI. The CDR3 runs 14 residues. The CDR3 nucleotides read TGTGCCAGCAGATACAGGGGGCGGGACACTGAAGCTTTCTTT. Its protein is CASRYRGRDTEAFF.

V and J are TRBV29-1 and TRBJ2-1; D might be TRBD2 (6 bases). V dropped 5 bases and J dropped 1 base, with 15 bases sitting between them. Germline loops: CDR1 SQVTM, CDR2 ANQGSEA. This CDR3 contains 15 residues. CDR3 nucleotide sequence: TGCAGCGTTCCTATGGGGGACTGGTCCTACAATGAGCAGTTCTTC. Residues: CSVPMGDWSYNEQFF.

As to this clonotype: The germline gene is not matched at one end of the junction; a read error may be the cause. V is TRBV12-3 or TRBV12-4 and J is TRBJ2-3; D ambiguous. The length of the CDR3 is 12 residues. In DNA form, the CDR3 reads TGTGCCAGCAGTTCCCGGGCGAATACGCAGTTTTTT. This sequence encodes CASSSRANTQFF.

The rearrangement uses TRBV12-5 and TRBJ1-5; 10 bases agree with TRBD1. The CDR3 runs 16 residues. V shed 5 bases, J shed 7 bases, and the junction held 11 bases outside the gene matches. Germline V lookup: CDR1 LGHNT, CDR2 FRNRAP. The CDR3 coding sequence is TGTGCTAGTGGTCTCGGGACAGGGGTTTCCTGGCAGCCCCAGCATTTT. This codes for CASGLGTGVSWQPQHF.

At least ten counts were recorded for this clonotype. The CDR3: CSAARTGPFEQYF. CDR3 nucleotide sequence: TGCAGCGCTGCAAGGACAGGCCCCTTCGAGCAGTACTTC. The genes are TRBV29-1 and TRBJ2-7; 7 positions match TRBD1. This CDR3 has 13 amino acids. Trimming took 7 bases from V and 6 from J; bases not matched to a gene: 12. CDR1 is SQVTM and CDR2 is ANQGSEA in the germline V gene.

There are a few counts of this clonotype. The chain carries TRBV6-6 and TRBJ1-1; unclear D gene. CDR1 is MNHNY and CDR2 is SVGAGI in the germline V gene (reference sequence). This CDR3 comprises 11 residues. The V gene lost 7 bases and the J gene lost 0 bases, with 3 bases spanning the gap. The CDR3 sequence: CASNMNTEAFF. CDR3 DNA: TGTGCCAGCAACATGAACACTGAAGCTTTCTTT.

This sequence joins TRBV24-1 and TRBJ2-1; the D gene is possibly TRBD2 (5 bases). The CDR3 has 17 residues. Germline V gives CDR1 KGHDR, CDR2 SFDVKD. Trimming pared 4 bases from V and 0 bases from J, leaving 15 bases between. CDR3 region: CATSDGPTGSSYNEQFF. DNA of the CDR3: TGTGCCACCAGTGACGGGCCCACGGGAAGCTCCTACAATGAGCAGTTCTTC.

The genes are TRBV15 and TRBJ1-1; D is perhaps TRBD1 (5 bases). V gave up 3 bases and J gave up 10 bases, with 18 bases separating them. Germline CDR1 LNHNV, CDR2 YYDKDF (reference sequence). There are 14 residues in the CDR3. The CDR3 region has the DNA TGTGCCACCAGCAGCCCGGGACCGCAACTTGTAGCTTTCTTT. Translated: CATSSPGPQLVAFF.

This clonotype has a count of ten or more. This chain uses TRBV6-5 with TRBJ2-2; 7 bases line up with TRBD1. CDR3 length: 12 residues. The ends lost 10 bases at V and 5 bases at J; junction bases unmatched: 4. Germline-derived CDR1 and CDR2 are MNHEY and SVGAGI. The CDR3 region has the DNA TGTGCCACCGAACAGGGGACCGGGGAGCTGTTTTTT. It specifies CATEQGTGELFF.

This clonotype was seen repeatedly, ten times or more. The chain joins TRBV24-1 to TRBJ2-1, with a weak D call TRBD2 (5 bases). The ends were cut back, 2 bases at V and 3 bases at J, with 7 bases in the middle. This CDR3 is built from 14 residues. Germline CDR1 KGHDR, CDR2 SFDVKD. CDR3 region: CATSDSTNYNEQFF. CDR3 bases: TGTGCCACCAGTGATTCGACTAACTACAATGAGCAGTTCTTC.

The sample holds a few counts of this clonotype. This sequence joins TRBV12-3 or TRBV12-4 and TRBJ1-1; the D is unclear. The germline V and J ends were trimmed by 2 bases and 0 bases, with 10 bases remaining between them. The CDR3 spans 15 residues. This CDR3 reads CASSLRAAMNTEAFF. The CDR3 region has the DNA TGTGCCAGCAGTTTAAGGGCAGCCATGAACACTGAAGCTTTCTTT.

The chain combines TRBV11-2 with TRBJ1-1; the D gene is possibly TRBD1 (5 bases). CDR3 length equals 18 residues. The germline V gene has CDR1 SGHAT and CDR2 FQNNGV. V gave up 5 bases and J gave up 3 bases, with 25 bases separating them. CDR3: CASSPPRGTTLGDTEAFF. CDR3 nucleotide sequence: TGTGCCAGCAGCCCACCTCGAGGGACGACCTTAGGGGACACTGAAGCTTTCTTT.

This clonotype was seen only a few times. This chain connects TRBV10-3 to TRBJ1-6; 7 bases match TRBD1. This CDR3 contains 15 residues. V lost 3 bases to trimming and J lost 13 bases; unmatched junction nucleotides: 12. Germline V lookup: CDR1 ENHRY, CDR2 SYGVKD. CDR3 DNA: TGTGCCATCAGTGAATCAGGGGGGATAGATCGGCCCCTCCACTTT. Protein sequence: CAISESGGIDRPLHF.

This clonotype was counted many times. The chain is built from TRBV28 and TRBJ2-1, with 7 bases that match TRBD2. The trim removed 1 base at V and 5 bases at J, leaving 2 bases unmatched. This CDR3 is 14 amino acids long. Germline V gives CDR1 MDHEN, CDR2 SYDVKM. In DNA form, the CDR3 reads TGTGCCAGCAGTTTATCTAGCGGACACAATGAGCAGTTCTTC. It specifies CASSLSSGHNEQFF.

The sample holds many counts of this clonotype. The CDR3 loop reads CASSQENGYTF. The CDR3 bases are TGTGCCAGCAGCCAAGAGAATGGCTACACCTTC. This sequence joins TRBV3-1 and TRBJ1-2; no clear D. CDR3 length: 11 residues. The germline V gene encodes CDR1 LGHDT and CDR2 YNNKEL (reference sequence). Trimming left V 0 bases short and J 6 bases short, with 2 bases between.

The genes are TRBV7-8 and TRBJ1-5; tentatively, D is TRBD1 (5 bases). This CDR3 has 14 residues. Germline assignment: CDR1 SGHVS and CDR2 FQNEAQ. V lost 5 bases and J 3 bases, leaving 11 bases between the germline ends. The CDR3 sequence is CASSQRQFNQPQHF. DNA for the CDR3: TGTGCCAGCAGCCAAAGACAGTTCAATCAGCCCCAGCATTTT.

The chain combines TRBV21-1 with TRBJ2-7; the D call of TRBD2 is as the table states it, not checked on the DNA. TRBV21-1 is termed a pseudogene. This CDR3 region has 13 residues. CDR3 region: CASLAGGPYEQYF. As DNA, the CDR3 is TGTGCCAGCCTAGCGGGAGGGCCCTACGAGCAGTACTTC.

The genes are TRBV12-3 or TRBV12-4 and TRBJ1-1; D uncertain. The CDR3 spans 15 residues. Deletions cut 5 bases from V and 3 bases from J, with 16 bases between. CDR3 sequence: CASSLTRVVHTEAFF. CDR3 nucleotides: TGTGCCAGCAGTCTTACTCGAGTTGTTCACACTGAAGCTTTCTTT.

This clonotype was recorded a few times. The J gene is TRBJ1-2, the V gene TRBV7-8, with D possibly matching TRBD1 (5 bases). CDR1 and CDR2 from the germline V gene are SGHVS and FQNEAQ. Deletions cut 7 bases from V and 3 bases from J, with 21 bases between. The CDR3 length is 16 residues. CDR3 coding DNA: TGTGCCAGCACCCATTGGGGCAGGAACTCTGACTATGGCTACACCTTC. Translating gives CASTHWGRNSDYGYTF.

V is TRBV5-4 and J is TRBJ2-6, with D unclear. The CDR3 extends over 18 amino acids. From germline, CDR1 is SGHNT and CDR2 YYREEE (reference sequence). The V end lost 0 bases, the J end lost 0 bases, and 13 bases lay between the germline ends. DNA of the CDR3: TGTGCCAGCAGCTTGGGCGCAGTTAGGCCCTCTGGGGCCAACGTCCTGACTTTC. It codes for CASSLGAVRPSGANVLTF.

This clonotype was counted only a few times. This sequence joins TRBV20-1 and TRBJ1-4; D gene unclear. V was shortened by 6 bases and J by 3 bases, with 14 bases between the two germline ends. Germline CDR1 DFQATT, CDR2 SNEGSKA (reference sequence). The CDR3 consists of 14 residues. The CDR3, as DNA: TGCAGTGCCGCCCTGATGGAGGCTAATGAAAAACTGTTTTTT. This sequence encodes CSAALMEANEKLFF.

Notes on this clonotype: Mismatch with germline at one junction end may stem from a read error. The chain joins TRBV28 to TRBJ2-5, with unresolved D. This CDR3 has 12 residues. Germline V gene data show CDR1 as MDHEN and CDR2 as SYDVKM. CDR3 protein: CTSSSLQETQYF. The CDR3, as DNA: TGTACCAGCAGTTCTCTCCAAGAGACCCAGTACTTC.

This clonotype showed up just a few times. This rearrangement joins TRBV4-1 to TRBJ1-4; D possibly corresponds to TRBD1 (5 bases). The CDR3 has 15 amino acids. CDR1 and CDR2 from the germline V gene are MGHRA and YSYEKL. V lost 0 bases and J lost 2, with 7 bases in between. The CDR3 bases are TGCGCCAGCAGCCAAGATCGGGGGACTAATGAAAAACTGTTTTTT. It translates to CASSQDRGTNEKLFF.

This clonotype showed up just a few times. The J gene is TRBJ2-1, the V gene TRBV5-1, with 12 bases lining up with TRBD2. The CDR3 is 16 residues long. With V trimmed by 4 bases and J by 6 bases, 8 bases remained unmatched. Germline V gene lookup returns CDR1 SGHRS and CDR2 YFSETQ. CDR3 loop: CASSARLAGVRNEQFF. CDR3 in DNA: TGCGCCAGCAGCGCACGACTAGCGGGAGTACGCAATGAGCAGTTCTTC.

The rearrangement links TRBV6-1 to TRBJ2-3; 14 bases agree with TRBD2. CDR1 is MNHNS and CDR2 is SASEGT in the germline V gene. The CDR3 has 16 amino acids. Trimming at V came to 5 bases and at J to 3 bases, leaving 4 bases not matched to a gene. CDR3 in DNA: TGTGCCAGCAGTTCCGGGACTAGCGGGAGAACAGATACGCAGTATTTT. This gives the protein CASSSGTSGRTDTQYF.

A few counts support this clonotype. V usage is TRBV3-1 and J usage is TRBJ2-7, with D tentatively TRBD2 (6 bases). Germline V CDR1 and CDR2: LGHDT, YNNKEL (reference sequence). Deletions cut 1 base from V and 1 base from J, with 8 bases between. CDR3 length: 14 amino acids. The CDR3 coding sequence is TGTGCCAGCAGCCAAGGGACTATATCCTACGAGCAGTACTTC. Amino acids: CASSQGTISYEQYF.

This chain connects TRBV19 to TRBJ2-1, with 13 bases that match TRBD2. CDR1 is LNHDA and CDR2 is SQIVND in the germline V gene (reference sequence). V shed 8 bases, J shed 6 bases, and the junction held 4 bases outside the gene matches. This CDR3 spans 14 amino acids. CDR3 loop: CASSGTSGANEQFF. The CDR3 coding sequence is TGTGCCAGTTCCGGGACTAGCGGGGCCAATGAGCAGTTCTTC. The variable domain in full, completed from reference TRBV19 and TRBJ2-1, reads DGGITQSPKYLFRKEGQNVTLSCEQNLNHDAMYWYRQDPGQGLRLIYYSQIVNDFQKGDIAEGYSVSREKKESFPLTVTSAQKNPTAFYLCASSGTSGANEQFFGPGTRLTVL.

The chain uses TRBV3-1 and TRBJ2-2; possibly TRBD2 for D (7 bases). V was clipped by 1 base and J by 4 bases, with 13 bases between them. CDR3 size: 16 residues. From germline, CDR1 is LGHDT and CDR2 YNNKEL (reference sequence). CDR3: CASSQGGGALTGELFF. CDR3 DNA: TGTGCCAGCAGCCAAGGAGGGGGGGCCCTCACCGGGGAGCTGTTTTTT.

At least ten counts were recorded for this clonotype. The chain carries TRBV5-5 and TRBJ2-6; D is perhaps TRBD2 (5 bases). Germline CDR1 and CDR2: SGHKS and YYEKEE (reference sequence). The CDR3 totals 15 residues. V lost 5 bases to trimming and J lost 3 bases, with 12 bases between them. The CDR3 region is CASSPTGFGANVLTF. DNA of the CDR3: TGTGCCAGCAGTCCGACGGGATTTGGGGCCAACGTCCTGACTTTC.

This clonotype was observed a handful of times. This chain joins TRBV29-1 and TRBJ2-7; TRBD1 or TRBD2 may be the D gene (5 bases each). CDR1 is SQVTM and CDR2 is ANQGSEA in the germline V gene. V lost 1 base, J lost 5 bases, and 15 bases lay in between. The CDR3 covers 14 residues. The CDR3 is CSVEGGRGADEQYF. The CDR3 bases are TGCAGCGTTGAAGGCGGACGAGGGGCCGACGAGCAGTACTTC.

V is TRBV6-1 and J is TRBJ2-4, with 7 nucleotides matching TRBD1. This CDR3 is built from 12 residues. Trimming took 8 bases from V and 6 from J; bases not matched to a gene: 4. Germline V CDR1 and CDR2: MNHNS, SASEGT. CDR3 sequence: CASEGASNIQYF. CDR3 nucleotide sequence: TGTGCCAGCGAGGGGGCGTCAAACATTCAGTACTTC.